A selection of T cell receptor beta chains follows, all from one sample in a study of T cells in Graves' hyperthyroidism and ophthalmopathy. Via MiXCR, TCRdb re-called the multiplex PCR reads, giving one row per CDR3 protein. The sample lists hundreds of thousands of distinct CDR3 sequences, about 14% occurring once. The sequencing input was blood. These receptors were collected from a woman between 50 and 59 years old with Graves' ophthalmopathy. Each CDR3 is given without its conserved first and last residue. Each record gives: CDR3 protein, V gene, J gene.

cdr3_aa: ASNPSLAGVYNEQF; v_call: TRBV7-9; j_call: TRBJ2-1
cdr3_aa: ASSLRGGSTDTQY; v_call: TRBV7-3; j_call: TRBJ2-3
cdr3_aa: SARIKASEQF; v_call: TRBV20-1; j_call: TRBJ2-1
cdr3_aa: SARDYSGRAVTGELF; v_call: TRBV20-1; j_call: TRBJ2-2
cdr3_aa: SARDSREGNTIY; v_call: TRBV20-1; j_call: TRBJ1-3
cdr3_aa: ASSAPGTGLQETQY; v_call: TRBV9; j_call: TRBJ2-5
cdr3_aa: ASSHTAGVIQETQY; v_call: TRBV4-3; j_call: TRBJ2-5
cdr3_aa: ASSLGAGRSTEAF; v_call: TRBV5-1; j_call: TRBJ1-1
cdr3_aa: ASSLVFVNEQF; v_call: TRBV12-3/TRBV12-4; j_call: TRBJ2-1
cdr3_aa: ASSELLQGGDEQF; v_call: TRBV5-4; j_call: TRBJ2-1
cdr3_aa: ASRLAGGTTSEQY; v_call: TRBV6-1; j_call: TRBJ2-7
cdr3_aa: ASSFLGGGTDTQY; v_call: TRBV27; j_call: TRBJ2-3
cdr3_aa: ASSLGAGGQY; v_call: TRBV7-6; j_call: TRBJ2-5
cdr3_aa: SAGIRRGANEQF; v_call: TRBV20-1; j_call: TRBJ2-1
cdr3_aa: ASSFGLAGVRETQY; v_call: TRBV7-9; j_call: TRBJ2-5
cdr3_aa: ASSYSILADYSNQPQH; v_call: TRBV6-5; j_call: TRBJ1-5
cdr3_aa: ASSFTGTGGPGGTGELF; v_call: TRBV5-1; j_call: TRBJ2-2
cdr3_aa: ATSDPGQGDNEQF; v_call: TRBV24-1; j_call: TRBJ2-1
cdr3_aa: ASSSTGELF; v_call: TRBV28; j_call: TRBJ2-2
cdr3_aa: ASSQDRASKNIQY; v_call: TRBV4-2; j_call: TRBJ2-4
cdr3_aa: ASSPRGIGQPQH; v_call: TRBV7-3; j_call: TRBJ1-5
cdr3_aa: ASSDDAGELF; v_call: TRBV2; j_call: TRBJ2-2
cdr3_aa: AISEPGTANTEAF; v_call: TRBV10-3; j_call: TRBJ1-1
cdr3_aa: ASTSGRGTQETQY; v_call: TRBV27; j_call: TRBJ2-5
cdr3_aa: SAGETSGVTDTQY; v_call: TRBV20-1; j_call: TRBJ2-3
cdr3_aa: ASSLKYYNEQF; v_call: TRBV19; j_call: TRBJ2-1
cdr3_aa: ASLRGSTDTQY; v_call: TRBV12-3/TRBV12-4; j_call: TRBJ2-3
cdr3_aa: ASRAGSSRYNEQF; v_call: TRBV28; j_call: TRBJ2-1
cdr3_aa: ASSFLATGIYTEAF; v_call: TRBV27; j_call: TRBJ1-1
cdr3_aa: ASSNGGGGPYYEQY; v_call: TRBV28; j_call: TRBJ2-7
cdr3_aa: ASGRGDYEQY; v_call: TRBV10-3; j_call: TRBJ2-7
cdr3_aa: ASSLIHFSYNEQF; v_call: TRBV28; j_call: TRBJ2-1
cdr3_aa: ASSYTSLAMDYEQY; v_call: TRBV6-2/TRBV6-3; j_call: TRBJ2-7
cdr3_aa: ASKLLTSGNTIY; v_call: TRBV19; j_call: TRBJ1-3
cdr3_aa: ASSDSIGTPLH; v_call: TRBV6-4; j_call: TRBJ1-6
cdr3_aa: ASSHRAGIVNEQY; v_call: TRBV14; j_call: TRBJ2-7
cdr3_aa: ASRMGGTSGGTDTQY; v_call: TRBV27; j_call: TRBJ2-3
cdr3_aa: ASSLPLGESGYEQY; v_call: TRBV2; j_call: TRBJ2-7
cdr3_aa: ASNKDTYPHY; v_call: TRBV28; j_call: TRBJ2-5
cdr3_aa: ASSLTPLTGGNNGELF; v_call: TRBV7-9; j_call: TRBJ2-2
cdr3_aa: ASSLAGLAGEEQF; v_call: TRBV7-9; j_call: TRBJ2-1
cdr3_aa: ASSYGQGLTYEQY; v_call: TRBV6-2/TRBV6-3; j_call: TRBJ2-7
cdr3_aa: AWGRSYNEQF; v_call: TRBV30; j_call: TRBJ2-1
cdr3_aa: ASSGGQGLYGYT; v_call: TRBV25-1; j_call: TRBJ1-2
cdr3_aa: ASSLKAGVGEQY; v_call: TRBV7-2; j_call: TRBJ2-7
cdr3_aa: ASSSPPEGTDTQY; v_call: TRBV7-6; j_call: TRBJ2-3
cdr3_aa: ASSLTRGVRDEQY; v_call: TRBV7-9; j_call: TRBJ2-7
cdr3_aa: SAPGTGNTEAF; v_call: TRBV20-1; j_call: TRBJ1-1